Below, 24 T cell receptor beta chains from the same sample are listed, as sequenced in a study of regulatory T cells in long-lasting Graves disease. Relying on iRepertoire HTBI primers and Arm-PCR of CDR3 regions, the team built TCR beta libraries. TCRdb re-derived calls from the multiplex PCR reads in MiXCR, one entry per CDR3 protein. The table includes around 470,000 distinct CDR3 sequences, 12% to 15% detected once. Time point meaning: newly diagnosed GD, antithyroid drugs for less than 3 months. Isolated PBMC RNA provided the starting material for the TCR library. These data were also filed under a second study, of T cells in Graves' hyperthyroidism and ophthalmopathy.

The material sequenced was peripheral blood mononuclear cells (PBMCs), taken at new diagnosis, from a patient treated with antithyroid drugs. The source of these receptors is a woman aged 45-59 years with Graves disease.

The rearrangement joins TRBV6-5 to TRBJ2-7; 7 nucleotides line up with TRBD2. In germline, CDR1 is MNHEY, CDR2 SVGAGI. The V segment lost 4 bases and the J segment 1 base; nucleotides outside the gene matches: 10. The CDR3 loop spans 16 amino acids. In DNA, the CDR3 is TGTGCCAGCAGTTCTTTCGTGGGAGGGCTTTCCTACGAGCAGTACTTC. Translation gives CASSSFVGGLSYEQYF.

This clonotype appeared many times. V is TRBV28 and J is TRBJ1-5, with TRBD1 matching 8 bases. This CDR3 region has 20 residues. Germline loops: CDR1 MDHEN, CDR2 SYDVKM. The junction had 18 bases not matched to a gene; V was cut back by 5 bases and J by 0 bases. Here the CDR3 DNA reads TGTGCCAGCAGTCCCATCACGACAGGGGTAGGAGGATATAGCAATCAGCCCCAGCATTTT. It encodes CASSPITTGVGGYSNQPQHF.

This clonotype has at least ten counts. This chain connects TRBV6-5 to TRBJ1-5; D unresolved. This CDR3 is built from 15 residues. Germline V gene data show CDR1 as MNHEY and CDR2 as SVGAGI. The ends were cut back, 0 bases at V and 3 bases at J, with 9 bases in the middle. The CDR3 coding sequence is TGTGCCAGCAGTTACTCGTCTGGAAACAATCAGCCCCAGCATTTT. Protein product: CASSYSSGNNQPQHF.

Only a few counts were recorded for this clonotype. The rearrangement links TRBV2 to TRBJ1-1; D is uncertain. Germline V CDR1 and CDR2: SNHLY, FYNNEI. The V end lost 4 bases, the J end lost 4 bases, and 10 bases lay between the germline ends. This CDR3 has 13 residues. CDR3 amino acids: CASSANPGTEAFF. The CDR3, as DNA: TGTGCCAGCAGTGCGAACCCCGGCACTGAAGCTTTCTTT.

This clonotype was observed at least ten times. This chain uses TRBV7-9 with TRBJ2-7, with D possibly TRBD2 on 5 matching bases. The V gene lost 5 bases and the J gene lost 6 bases, with 14 bases spanning the gap. Germline values: CDR1 SEHNR, CDR2 FQNEAQ (reference sequence). This CDR3 has 13 amino acids. This chain's CDR3 is CASSPLVRGEQYF. The CDR3, as DNA: TGTGCCAGCAGCCCCCTTGTACGGGGCGAGCAGTACTTC.

In its sample, this clonotype was seen many times. The chain employs TRBV20-1 and TRBJ1-1; the D is unclear. Germline V gives CDR1 DFQATT, CDR2 SNEGSKA (reference sequence). Trimming removed 0 bases at V and 5 bases at J, with 10 bases between. This CDR3 is built from 13 residues. The CDR3 protein is CSARDLGRTEAFF. DNA for the CDR3: TGCAGTGCTAGAGATCTTGGCCGGACTGAAGCTTTCTTT.

The chain uses TRBV27 and TRBJ2-4; D is undetermined. The V gene's germline CDR1 is MNHEY and CDR2 SMNVEV (reference sequence). Trimming pared 2 bases from V and 1 base from J, leaving 21 bases between. The CDR3 loop spans 19 amino acids. Here the CDR3 reads CASSLSAHDSRTAKNIQYF. DNA for the CDR3: TGTGCCAGCAGTTTAAGTGCCCACGACTCGAGAACGGCCAAAAACATTCAGTACTTC.

This clonotype has a count of ten or more. CDR3 bases: TGTGCCAGCAGCTTAGAGACTAGCGGGAGGGCCGATGAGCAGTTCTTC. Translated, it gives CASSLETSGRADEQFF. V is TRBV11-1 and J is TRBJ2-1, with 14 bases matching TRBD2. V trimming: 1 base; J trimming: 8 bases; junction bases outside the gene matches: 4. The CDR3 is 16 amino acids. Germline CDR1 and CDR2: SGHAT and FQDESV (reference sequence).

This clonotype was counted at least ten times. CDR3 nucleotide sequence: TGCGCCAGCACCGTGGACGGCTACGAGCAGTACTTC. Translation: CASTVDGYEQYF. The chain combines TRBV10-2 with TRBJ2-7; no clear D gene. This CDR3 spans 12 amino acids. V lost 7 bases and J lost 3, with 10 bases in between. CDR1 is WSHSY, CDR2 SAAADI, per germline.

This clonotype has at least ten counts. The J gene is TRBJ2-5, the V gene TRBV6-1; D might be TRBD2 (6 bases). Deletions cut 1 base from V and 4 bases from J, with 13 bases between. This CDR3 has 15 residues. Germline V lookup: CDR1 MNHNS, CDR2 SASEGT. The CDR3 nucleotides read TGTGCCAGCAGTGAAGTGGGAGGAATTGGAGAGACCCAGTACTTC. Translating gives CASSEVGGIGETQYF.

In its sample, this clonotype was seen many times. The J gene is TRBJ1-1, the V gene TRBV5-1; D is unresolved. Trimming stripped 0 bases from V and 1 base from J, with 13 bases between. Germline V lookup: CDR1 SGHRS, CDR2 YFSETQ. This CDR3 has 16 residues. The CDR3 is CASSLEPREGNTEAFF. CDR3 sequence (DNA): TGCGCCAGCAGCTTGGAGCCCCGAGAAGGGAACACTGAAGCTTTCTTT.

As DNA, the CDR3 is TGTGCCAGCAGCGTAAGGGCGGGAGGGCCATTATCCACAGATACGCAGTATTTT. Translating it yields CASSVRAGGPLSTDTQYF. The chain joins TRBV9 to TRBJ2-3; 9 positions match TRBD2. J was trimmed by 2 bases and V by 1 base; bases with no gene match: 11. The CDR3 runs to 18 residues. Germline CDR1 SGDLS, CDR2 YYNGEE.

This clonotype has just a few counts. V usage is TRBV9 and J usage is TRBJ1-2; possible D gene TRBD1, 6 bases. V dropped 0 bases and J dropped 7 bases, with 10 bases sitting between them. CDR3 length equals 13 residues. Germline V CDR1 and CDR2: SGDLS, YYNGEE. The CDR3 DNA reads TGTGCCAGCAGCGTAGAACAGGGATCTGGCTACACCTTC. It translates to CASSVEQGSGYTF.

This clonotype was counted a few times. The V and J genes are TRBV7-6 and TRBJ2-2; no reliable D call. The germline V gene has CDR1 SGHVS and CDR2 FNYEAQ. There are 15 residues in the CDR3. Trimming took 5 bases from V and 1 from J, leaving 11 bases between them. The CDR3 DNA reads TGTGCCAGCAGCCGTAATCAGGTGAACACCGGGGAGCTGTTTTTT. Protein: CASSRNQVNTGELFF.

The CDR3 loop reads CASTGGSSSYNEQFF. The CDR3 nucleotides are TGTGCCAGCACGGGAGGCTCAAGCTCCTACAATGAGCAGTTCTTC. This rearrangement joins TRBV6-1 to TRBJ2-1; TRBD2 matches 7 bases. V gave up 7 bases and J gave up 0 bases; unmatched junction bases: 6. The CDR3 runs to 15 residues. Germline assignment: CDR1 MNHNS and CDR2 SASEGT.

The chain uses TRBV7-9 and TRBJ1-1, with unresolved D. The CDR3 runs to 12 residues. CDR1 and CDR2 from the germline V gene are SEHNR and FQNEAQ (reference sequence). Trimming removed 5 bases at V and 10 bases at J, with 14 bases between. CDR3 DNA sequence: TGTGCCAGCAGCCGAGTCGGGGAGCGAGCTTTCTTT. Translation gives CASSRVGERAFF.

Ten or more counts support this clonotype. The V and J genes are TRBV2 and TRBJ1-2, with D maybe TRBD1 (6 bases). V was clipped by 2 bases and J by 2 bases, with 9 bases between them. CDR3 length: 14 amino acids. In germline, CDR1 is SNHLY, CDR2 FYNNEI. CDR3 amino acids: CASSEQGSNYGYTF. DNA for the CDR3: TGTGCCAGCAGTGAACAGGGGTCCAACTATGGCTACACCTTC.

This clonotype has ten or more counts. The chain is built from TRBV2 and TRBJ2-3; 10 bases line up with TRBD2. This CDR3 has 16 residues. The V gene's germline CDR1 is SNHLY and CDR2 FYNNEI. V lost 7 bases and J lost 1; bases outside the gene matches: 8. The chain's CDR3 is CASIGLAVSRTDTQYF. The DNA of the CDR3 is TGTGCCAGCATAGGACTAGCGGTATCCCGCACAGATACGCAGTATTTT.

This clonotype has ten or more counts. This rearrangement joins TRBV7-9 to TRBJ2-2; possibly TRBD2 for D (6 bases). This CDR3 is 17 amino acids long. The V end lost 0 bases, the J end lost 0 bases, and 11 bases lay between the germline ends. Per the germline V gene, CDR1 is SEHNR and CDR2 is FQNEAQ (reference sequence). The CDR3 sequence: CASSLAGLATNTGELFF. The DNA for the CDR3 is TGTGCCAGCAGCTTAGCAGGTCTAGCGACGAACACCGGGGAGCTGTTTTTT.

This clonotype showed up many times. The CDR3: CASSQDGQGNTEAFF. DNA of the CDR3: TGTGCCAGCAGCCAAGATGGACAGGGGAACACTGAAGCTTTCTTT. The chain couples TRBV3-1 to TRBJ1-1; 8 bases match TRBD1. The CDR3 loop spans 15 amino acids. CDR1 is LGHDT, CDR2 YNNKEL, per germline (reference sequence). The V segment lost 0 bases and the J segment 1 base; nucleotides outside the gene matches: 1.

The CDR3 sequence: CAISEASANQPQHF. CDR3 DNA: TGTGCCATCAGTGAGGCAAGTGCCAATCAGCCCCAGCATTTT. The V gene is TRBV10-3, the J gene TRBJ1-5; D unresolved. Germline V CDR1 and CDR2: ENHRY, SYGVKD. CDR3 size: 14 residues. V dropped 2 bases and J dropped 3 bases, with 8 bases sitting between them.

The chain has TRBV13 and TRBJ1-6; D is undetermined. V was shortened by 4 bases and J by 9 bases, with 16 bases between the two germline ends. The CDR3 has 15 residues. Germline CDR1 and CDR2: PRHDT and FYEKMQ (reference sequence). The CDR3 sequence: CASSSPGVGGSPLHF. CDR3 in DNA: TGTGCCAGCAGCTCTCCGGGAGTTGGCGGTTCACCCCTCCACTTT.

This clonotype turned up a few times. The DNA for the CDR3 is TGTGCCAGTAGCCCCTCAGGGACAGGTGAATACAATGAGCAGTTCTTC. Translated: CASSPSGTGEYNEQFF. The V and J genes are TRBV19 and TRBJ2-1; TRBD1 matches 8 bases. This CDR3 has 16 amino acids. V dropped 6 bases and J dropped 4; count of bases not matched to a gene: 11. Germline CDR1 reads LNHDA; CDR2 reads SQIVND (reference sequence).

The chain links TRBV7-3 to TRBJ1-1, with D maybe TRBD1 (5 bases). The V end was cut by 4 bases, the J end by 3 bases, with 15 bases between. Per germline, CDR1 SGHTA and CDR2 FQGTGA. The CDR3 is 15 amino acids. CDR3 nucleotide sequence: TGTGCCAGCAGCTCCCATGGGGGTGGGGACACTGAAGCTTTCTTT. It encodes CASSSHGGGDTEAFF.